Listed below are T cell receptor beta chains from one sample, sequenced in a study of T cells in severe cutaneous drug reactions. TCRdb re-called the multiplex PCR reads and catalogs CDR3 proteins one per entry, DNA excluded. The sample table sets out just over 20,000 distinct CDR3 sequences. The sample taken for sequencing was PBMCs. These receptors came from a human donor with toxic epidermal necrolysis, a severe cutaneous drug reaction. CDR3s include the opening cysteine and the closing phenylalanine or tryptophan. Part of the rows lack a size; the others show once, few, many or a class for expanded clones.

16	TRBJ1-2	TRBV27	NA	CASSPWGAGTNYGYTF
12	TRBJ2-7	TRBV24-1	NA	CATSDLDLEQYF
17	TRBJ2-7	TRBV28	NA	CASSPIPGTSGSYEQYF
14	TRBJ2-7	TRBV7-9	NA	CASSLSAGVGEQYF
14	TRBJ2-1	TRBV10-2	NA	CASPLAGAYNEQFF
16	TRBJ2-1	TRBV2	NA	CASSEVLQVSYNEQFF
18	TRBJ2-3	TRBV4-1	NA	CASSQDNGTSRARDTQYF
15	TRBJ2-7	TRBV20-1	NA	CSARGRAGGSYEQYF
13	TRBJ1-2	TRBV5-4	NA	CASSKDSNYGYTF
16	TRBJ2-7	TRBV5-4	NA	CASRSTLAGGLYEQYF
18	TRBJ2-3	TRBV9	NA	CASSVEGPSGRATDTQYF
15	TRBJ2-3	TRBV5-6	NA	CASSLRDYYTDTQYF
14	TRBJ2-3	TRBV5-4	NA	CASSSQGPTDTQYF
13	TRBJ1-2	TRBV27	NA	CASSLGGLGGYTF
17	TRBJ2-1	TRBV27	NA	CASSFSGQGSSYNEQFF
15	TRBJ2-5	TRBV7-3	NA	CASSQAGTAKETQYF
17	TRBJ1-2	TRBV20-1	NA	CSAGGQGARSPHYGYTF
15	TRBJ2-7	TRBV6-5	medium-sized	CASSYGTPSSYEQYF
17	TRBJ1-3	TRBV7-9	NA	CASSRGPRGFIGNTIYF
15	TRBJ2-7	TRBV20-1	NA	CSANYPGQSSYEQYF
14	TRBJ1-2	TRBV14	NA	CASSQDTNWNGYTF
15	TRBJ2-1	TRBV19	NA	CASSPTGTSYNEQFF
12	TRBJ2-7	TRBV28	NA	CATGGREDEQYF
15	TRBJ2-2	TRBV4-1	NA	CASSRTESRTGELFF
14	TRBJ2-5	TRBV2	medium-sized	CASIRDGYQETQYF
16	TRBJ1-3	TRBV2	medium-sized	CASRKETVLLGNTIYF
16	TRBJ2-1	TRBV2	NA	CASSEGTGTPHNEQFF
11	TRBJ1-2	TRBV2	NA	CASRTGGGYTF
12	TRBJ1-3	TRBV12-3/TRBV12-4	NA	CASTFSGNTIYF
16	TRBJ2-2	TRBV24-1	NA	CATSDSGQGGGRELFF
14	TRBJ1-1	TRBV20-1	NA	CSARVQGPGTEAFF
15	TRBJ2-5	TRBV7-8	NA	CASSLTMGQGETQYF
14	TRBJ2-7	TRBV6-1	NA	CASSAGQGTYEQYF
14	TRBJ1-5	TRBV19	NA	CATGKAGANQPQHF
14	TRBJ1-5	TRBV6-2/TRBV6-3	NA	CASSSADLNQPQHF
14	TRBJ2-1	TRBV20-1	NA	CSAAGTSGYNEQFF
16	TRBJ2-5	TRBV10-3	NA	CAISERASGPQETQYF
14	TRBJ2-3	TRBV20-1	NA	CSARRSGRGDTQYF
16	TRBJ2-3	TRBV5-1	NA	CASSLAGTRGADTQYF
14	TRBJ2-7	TRBV7-2	NA	CASSTTRQGSEQYF
13	TRBJ1-5	TRBV19	NA	CASSIAGSQPQHF
14	TRBJ2-3	TRBV29-1	NA	CSVGTGAGTDTQYF
14	TRBJ1-2	TRBV18	medium-sized	CASSPQMGLGGYTF
16	TRBJ2-7	TRBV6-2/TRBV6-3	NA	CASSYSSRPGRYEQYF
15	TRBJ1-3	TRBV10-3	NA	CAISEGRTAGNTIYF